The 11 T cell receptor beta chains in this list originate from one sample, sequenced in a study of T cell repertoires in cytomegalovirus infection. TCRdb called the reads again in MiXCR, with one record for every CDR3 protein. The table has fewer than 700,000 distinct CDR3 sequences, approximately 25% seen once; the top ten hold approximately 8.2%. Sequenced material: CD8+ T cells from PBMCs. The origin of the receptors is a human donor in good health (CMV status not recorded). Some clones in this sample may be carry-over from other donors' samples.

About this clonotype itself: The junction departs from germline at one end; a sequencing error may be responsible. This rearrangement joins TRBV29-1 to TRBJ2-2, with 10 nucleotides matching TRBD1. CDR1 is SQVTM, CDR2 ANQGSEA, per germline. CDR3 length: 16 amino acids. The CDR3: CSTLVAGQGNTRELFF. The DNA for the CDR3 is TGCAGCACTCTTGTTGCGGGACAGGGGAACACCAGGGAGCTGTTTTTT.

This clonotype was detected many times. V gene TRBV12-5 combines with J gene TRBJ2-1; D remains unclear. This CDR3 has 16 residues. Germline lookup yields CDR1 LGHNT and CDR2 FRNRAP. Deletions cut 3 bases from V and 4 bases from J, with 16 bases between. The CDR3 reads CASGFTTARGYNEQFF. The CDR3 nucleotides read TGTGCTAGTGGTTTTACGACCGCAAGAGGTTACAATGAGCAGTTCTTC.

The CDR3 nucleotides are TGCAGCGTTGAACTTCGGGGGGCAGGCACCGGGGAGCTGTTTTTT. Translating it yields CSVELRGAGTGELFF. The chain combines TRBV29-1 with TRBJ2-2; TRBD2 is a possible D gene (7 bases). V was trimmed by 2 bases and J by 4 bases, leaving 14 bases between them. This CDR3 region has 15 residues. Germline CDR1 is SQVTM and CDR2 is ANQGSEA.

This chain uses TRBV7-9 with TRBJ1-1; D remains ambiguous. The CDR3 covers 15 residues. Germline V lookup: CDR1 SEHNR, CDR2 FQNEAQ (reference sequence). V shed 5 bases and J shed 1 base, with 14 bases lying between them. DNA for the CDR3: TGTGCCAGCAGCCCCCCGGGCCAGGCGAACACTGAAGCTTTCTTT. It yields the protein CASSPPGQANTEAFF.

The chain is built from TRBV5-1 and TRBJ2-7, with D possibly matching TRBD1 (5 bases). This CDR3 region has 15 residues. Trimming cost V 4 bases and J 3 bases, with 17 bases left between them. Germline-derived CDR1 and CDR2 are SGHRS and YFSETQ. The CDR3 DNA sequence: TGCGCCAGCAGCCCTCCGGACACCTTGGTCTACGAGCAGTACTTC. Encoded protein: CASSPPDTLVYEQYF.

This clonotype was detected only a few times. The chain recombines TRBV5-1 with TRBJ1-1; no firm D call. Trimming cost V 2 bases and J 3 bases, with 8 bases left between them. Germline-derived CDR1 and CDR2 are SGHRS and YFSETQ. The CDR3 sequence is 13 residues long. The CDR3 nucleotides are TGCGCCAGCAGCTTTGCCCATGACACTGAAGCTTTCTTT. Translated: CASSFAHDTEAFF.

The CDR3 sequence is CASSSLLYNLFNEQFF. The CDR3 DNA sequence: TGTGCCAGCAGTTCCCTCCTTTATAATCTCTTCAATGAGCAGTTCTTC. J is TRBJ2-1 and V is TRBV28, with no clear D. The CDR3 is 16 amino acids. Trimming removed 4 bases from V and 6 bases from J, with 19 bases in between. The V gene's germline CDR1 is MDHEN and CDR2 SYDVKM.

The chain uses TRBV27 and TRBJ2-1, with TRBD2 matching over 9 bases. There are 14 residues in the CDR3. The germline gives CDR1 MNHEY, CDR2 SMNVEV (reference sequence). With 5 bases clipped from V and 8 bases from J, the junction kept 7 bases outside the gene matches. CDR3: CASSPGLAMDEQFF. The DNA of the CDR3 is TGTGCCAGCAGTCCAGGACTAGCGATGGATGAGCAGTTCTTC.

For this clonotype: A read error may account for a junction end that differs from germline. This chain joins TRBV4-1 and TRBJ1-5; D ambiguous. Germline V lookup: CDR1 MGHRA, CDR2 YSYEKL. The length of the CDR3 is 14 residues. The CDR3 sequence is CASSAWDSNQPQHF. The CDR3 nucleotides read TGTGCCAGCAGCGCCTGGGATAGCAATCAGCCCCAGCATTTT.

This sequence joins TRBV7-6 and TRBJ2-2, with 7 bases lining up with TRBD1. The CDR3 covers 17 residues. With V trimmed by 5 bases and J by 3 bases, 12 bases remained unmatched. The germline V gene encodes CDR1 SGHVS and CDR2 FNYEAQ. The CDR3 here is CASSPNTHTGDTGELFF. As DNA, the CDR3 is TGTGCCAGCAGCCCAAACACTCACACAGGGGACACCGGGGAGCTGTTTTTT.

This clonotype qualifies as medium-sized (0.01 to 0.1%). The CDR3 sequence: CASTPDNTDTQYF. CDR3 in DNA: TGTGCCAGTACCCCGGACAACACAGATACGCAGTATTTT. The chain employs TRBV19 and TRBJ2-3, with D possibly TRBD1 on 5 matching bases. Germline V lookup: CDR1 LNHDA, CDR2 SQIVND (reference sequence). This CDR3 has 13 residues. Between the trimmed V and J ends, which lost 7 bases and 2 bases, there was a span of 10 bases.